These T cell receptor beta chains were read from a single sample in a study of shared clonotypes between healthy human individuals. Repertoires were generated with immunoSEQ multiplex PCR, while TCRdb's copy carries only in-frame clones and drops some. This table holds about 710,000 clones, roughly 72% found once. The material sequenced was memory CD4+ T cells sorted from blood. These receptors were collected from a woman in her twenties or thirties in good health. Each CDR3 is given with its conserved first and last residue. D genes are given only for firm matches. Size values are once, few and many counts, or a class for expanded clones, and some rows have none.

TRBV6-5	13	.	TRBJ2-1	.	CASSYSYYTEQFF	TGTGCCAGCAGTTACTCCTATTACACGGAGCAGTTCTTC
TRBV6-5	14	.	TRBJ2-5	.	CASSDGTLEETQYF	TGTGCCAGCAGCGACGGGACTCTTGAGGAGACCCAGTACTTC
TRBV10-2	16	.	TRBJ2-1	TRBD2	CASSVSGLALDNEQFF	TGCGCCAGCAGTGTGTCTGGACTAGCGCTAGACAATGAGCAGTTCTTC
TRBV28	17	few	TRBJ2-7	TRBD2	CASSISILRTSLHEQYF	TGTGCCAGCAGTATCTCCATCCTCCGGACTAGCTTACACGAGCAGTACTTC
TRBV7-2	18	.	TRBJ2-6	TRBD1	CASSLVGTVISGANVLTF	TGTGCCAGCAGCTTAGTTGGGACAGTCATCTCTGGGGCCAACGTCCTGACTTTC
TRBV11-3	18	.	TRBJ2-5	.	CASSLGGQSWGLTETQYF	TGTGCCAGCAGCTTAGGCGGGCAGTCCTGGGGACTGACTGAGACCCAGTACTTC
TRBV28	19	.	TRBJ2-7	.	CASSLFGAGGQGGVNEQYF	TGTGCCAGCAGTTTATTCGGTGCGGGGGGACAGGGAGGTGTGAACGAGCAGTACTTC
TRBV11-2	14	.	TRBJ1-3	.	CASSRGFSGNTIYF	TGTGCCAGCAGCCGCGGTTTCTCTGGAAACACCATATATTTT
TRBV6-1	14	.	TRBJ2-1	TRBD2	CASSEQRERVEQFF	TGTGCCAGCAGTGAACAGCGGGAGAGGGTTGAGCAGTTCTTC
TRBV4-1	14	.	TRBJ2-7	.	CASSQPGPDDEQYF	TGCGCCAGCAGCCAACCGGGACCGGACGACGAGCAGTACTTC
TRBV2	13	.	TRBJ2-1	.	CASKLSSYNEQFF	TGTGCCAGCAAACTGAGCTCCTACAATGAGCAGTTCTTC
TRBV2	15	.	TRBJ2-3	TRBD2	CASSRTSVKGDTQYF	TGTGCCAGCAGTCGGACTAGCGTTAAGGGGGATACGCAGTATTTT
TRBV11-2	12	once	TRBJ2-7	.	CASRVDLTEQYF	TGTGCCAGCCGGGTGGACTTGACCGAGCAGTACTTC
TRBV11-3	13	.	TRBJ2-7	TRBD1	CASSPRTGVEQYF	TGTGCCAGCAGCCCCCGGACAGGGGTCGAGCAGTACTTC
TRBV27	11	.	TRBJ2-1	.	CASSSHREQFF	TGTGCCAGCAGTTCCCACAGGGAGCAGTTCTTC
TRBV5-5	15	.	TRBJ2-3	TRBD1	CASSLGGGSTDTQYF	TGTGCCAGCAGCCTAGGGGGCGGGAGCACAGATACGCAGTATTTT